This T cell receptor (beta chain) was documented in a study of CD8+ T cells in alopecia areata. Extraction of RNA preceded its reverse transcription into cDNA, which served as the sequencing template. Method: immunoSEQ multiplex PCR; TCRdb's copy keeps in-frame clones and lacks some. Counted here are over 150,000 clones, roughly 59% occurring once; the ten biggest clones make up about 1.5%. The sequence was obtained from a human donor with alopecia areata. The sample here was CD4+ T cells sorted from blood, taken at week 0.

The CDR3: CSVRDTRQETQYF. CDR3 sequence (DNA): TGCAGCGTTCGGGACACCCGACAAGAGACCCAGTACTTC. V and J are TRBV29-1 and TRBJ2-5; TRBD1 might be the D (6 bases). The CDR3 has 13 residues. Trimming cost V 5 bases and J 2 bases, with 12 bases left between them. From germline, CDR1 is SQVTM and CDR2 ANQGSEA. Complete variable domain (other parts from reference TRBV29-1 and TRBJ2-5): SAVISQKPSRDICQRGTSLTIQCQVDSQVTMMFWYRQQPGQSLTLIATANQGSEATYESGFVIDKFPISRPNLTFSTLTVSNMSPEDSSIYLCSVRDTRQETQYFGPGTRLLVL.